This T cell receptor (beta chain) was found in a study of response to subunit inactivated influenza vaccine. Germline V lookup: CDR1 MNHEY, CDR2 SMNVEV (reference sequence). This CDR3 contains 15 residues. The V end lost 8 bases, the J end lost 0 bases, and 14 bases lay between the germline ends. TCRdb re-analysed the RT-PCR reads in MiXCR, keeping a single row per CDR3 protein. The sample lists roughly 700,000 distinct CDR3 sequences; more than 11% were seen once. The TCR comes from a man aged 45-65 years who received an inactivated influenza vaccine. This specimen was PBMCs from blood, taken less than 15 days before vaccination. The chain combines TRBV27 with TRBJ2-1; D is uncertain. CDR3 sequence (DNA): TGTGCCAGCCGACACGACCGAAGCTCCTACAATGAGCAGTTCTTC. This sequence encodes CASRHDRSSYNEQFF.